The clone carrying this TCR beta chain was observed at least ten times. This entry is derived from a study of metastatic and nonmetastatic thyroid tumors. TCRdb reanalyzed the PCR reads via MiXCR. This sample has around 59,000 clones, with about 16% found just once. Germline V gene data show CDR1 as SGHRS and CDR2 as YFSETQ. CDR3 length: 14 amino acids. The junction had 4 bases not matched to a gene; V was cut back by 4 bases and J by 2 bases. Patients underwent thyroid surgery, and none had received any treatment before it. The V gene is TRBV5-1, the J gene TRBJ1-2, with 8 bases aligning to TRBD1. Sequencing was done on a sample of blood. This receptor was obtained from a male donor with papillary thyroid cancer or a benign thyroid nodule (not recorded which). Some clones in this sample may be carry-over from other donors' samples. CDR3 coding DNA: TGCGCCAGCAGCGGACAGGGTCGGAACTATGGCTACACCTTC. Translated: CASSGQGRNYGYTF. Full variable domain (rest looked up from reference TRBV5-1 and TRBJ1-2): KAGVTQTPRYLIKTRGQQVTLSCSPISGHRSVSWYQQTPGQGLQFLFEYFSETQRNKGNFPGRFSGRQFSNSRSEMNVSTLELGDSALYLCASSGQGRNYGYTFGSGTRLTVV.